One and the same sample provided the 26 T cell receptor beta chains below, sequenced in a study of T cells in Graves' hyperthyroidism and ophthalmopathy. TCR beta CDR3 sequences were amplified from RNA transcripts. HTBI primers were employed in a first-round RT-PCR of the TCR CDR3. One entry per CDR3 protein, called by TCRdb with MiXCR from the multiplex PCR reads. The sample records about 160,000 distinct CDR3 sequences, 9.4% being singletons. The sample comprised blood. Every receptor here comes from a woman aged 18-29 years with Graves' hyperthyroidism that later progressed to Graves' ophthalmopathy.

This clonotype was recorded at least ten times. The chain employs TRBV9 and TRBJ2-7; D possibly matches TRBD1 or TRBD2 (5 bases each). V was trimmed by 3 bases and J by 2 bases, leaving 12 bases between them. The CDR3 loop spans 14 amino acids. CDR1 SGDLS and CDR2 YYNGEE come from the germline V gene. This CDR3 reads CASSDGTAPYEQYF. CDR3 sequence (DNA): TGTGCCAGCAGCGACGGGACGGCTCCCTACGAGCAGTACTTC.

This rearrangement joins TRBV7-9 to TRBJ2-3; 8 bases map to TRBD2. Unmatched junction bases numbered 24, after V lost 6 bases and J lost 7 bases. Per the germline V gene, CDR1 is SEHNR and CDR2 is FQNEAQ (reference sequence). The CDR3 totals 19 residues. CDR3 DNA sequence: TGTGCCAGCAGTTCCAGTCACCGGGGGGGGACTAGGGGGGGTTATACGCAGTATTTT. Translation gives CASSSSHRGGTRGGYTQYF.

This clonotype was seen at least ten times. The chain carries TRBV20-1 and TRBJ1-3, with D perhaps matching TRBD1 (5 bases). V was trimmed by 3 bases and J by 3 bases, leaving 15 bases between them. The CDR3 spans 15 residues. The germline V gene has CDR1 DFQATT and CDR2 SNEGSKA (reference sequence). CDR3 nucleotides: TGCAGTGCTAGTGGTGGCAGGGCGTATGGAAACACCATATATTTT. It translates to CSASGGRAYGNTIYF.

This chain uses TRBV6-1 with TRBJ1-4, with D uncertain. Germline assignment: CDR1 MNHNS and CDR2 SASEGT. There are 16 residues in the CDR3. The V gene lost 6 bases and the J gene lost 6 bases, with 20 bases spanning the gap. For the CDR3, the DNA is TGTGCCAGCAGAAGAAGACTCGGTTCCGCGCATGAAAAACTGTTTTTT. This sequence encodes CASRRRLGSAHEKLFF.

The table lists this clonotype with many counts. The rearrangement joins TRBV6-1 to TRBJ1-5; TRBD1 matches 9 bases. Germline trimming cut 4 bases from V and 12 bases from J; bases unmatched to any gene: 7. Germline CDR1 MNHNS, CDR2 SASEGT. The CDR3 consists of 13 residues. In DNA form, the CDR3 reads TGTGCCAGCAGTGTTATGACAGGGGGTCTCCAGCATTTT. Its translation: CASSVMTGGLQHF.

This clonotype came up a few times. V gene TRBV5-1 combines with J gene TRBJ2-3; D may match TRBD1 or TRBD2 (5 bases each). Trimming pared 2 bases from V and 2 bases from J, leaving 12 bases between. This CDR3 contains 15 residues. The germline CDR1 and CDR2 sequences are SGHRS and YFSETQ. The CDR3 DNA reads TGCGCCAGCAGCTTTGGGACCGGTATCACAGATACGCAGTATTTT. Protein: CASSFGTGITDTQYF.

This clonotype was picked up many times. V and J are TRBV5-1 and TRBJ2-1, with D unresolved. The CDR3 totals 13 residues. V lost 4 bases to trimming and J lost 8 bases, with 13 bases between them. The germline gives CDR1 SGHRS, CDR2 YFSETQ. This CDR3 reads CASSRSPNDEQFF. The CDR3 DNA reads as TGCGCCAGCAGCAGGTCCCCAAACGATGAGCAGTTCTTC.

In this sample, this clonotype turned up many times. This chain connects TRBV6-1 to TRBJ2-1, with D possibly being TRBD2 (7 bases). Germline loops: CDR1 MNHNS, CDR2 SASEGT. The CDR3 totals 15 residues. Trimming removed 1 base from V and 7 bases from J, with 14 bases in between. The CDR3 DNA reads as TGTGCCAGCAGTGAAGGTAGGGGGGGCTATAATGAGCAGTTCTTC. Its translation is CASSEGRGGYNEQFF.

This clonotype was observed a few times. CDR3 residues: CSARVLSSGEGETQYF. The CDR3, as DNA: TGCAGTGCTAGAGTTTTATCTAGCGGAGAGGGAGAGACCCAGTACTTC. The chain is built from TRBV20-1 and TRBJ2-5; TRBD2 matches at 7 bases. CDR1 is DFQATT, CDR2 SNEGSKA, per germline (reference sequence). V gave up 1 base and J gave up 4 bases; unmatched junction bases: 12. The CDR3 sequence is 16 residues long.

This clonotype turned up a few times. The V and J genes are TRBV5-6 and TRBJ2-5; 10 bases map to TRBD2. The CDR3 loop spans 17 amino acids. CDR1 SGHDT and CDR2 YYEEEE come from the germline V gene. V shed 2 bases and J 4 bases; nucleotides not matched to a gene: 11. The CDR3 bases are TGTGCCAGCAGCTTCCCAGCCAGCGGGGGGGCTGGAGAGACCCAGTACTTC. Translation gives CASSFPASGGAGETQYF.

The sample holds many counts of this clonotype. The chain combines TRBV11-2 with TRBJ2-5; D unclear. The germline gives CDR1 SGHAT, CDR2 FQNNGV. The CDR3 runs to 14 residues. V lost 0 bases and J 3 bases, leaving 8 bases between the germline ends. The CDR3 coding sequence is TGTGCCAGCAGCTTAGATCTCTGGGAAGAGACCCAGTACTTC. Its protein product is CASSLDLWEETQYF.

This clonotype was detected many times. The chain combines TRBV20-1 with TRBJ2-3, with 10 nucleotides matching TRBD1. There are 22 residues in the CDR3. Germline V gives CDR1 DFQATT, CDR2 SNEGSKA (reference sequence). V dropped 0 bases and J dropped 2; count of bases not matched to a gene: 23. For the CDR3, the DNA is TGCAGTGCTAGAGATCTCTCAATCTTCCGGGACAGGGGAAAAGGAGACACAGATACGCAGTATTTT. Translation gives CSARDLSIFRDRGKGDTDTQYF.

This clonotype was seen at least ten times. The CDR3 protein is CASTTGAGGSFTDTQYF. The CDR3 DNA sequence: TGTGCCAGCACCACAGGGGCAGGCGGGAGCTTCACAGATACGCAGTATTTT. V and J are TRBV27 and TRBJ2-3; TRBD1 or TRBD2 may be the D gene (7 bases each). V gave up 7 bases and J gave up 2 bases, with 22 bases separating them. Germline-derived CDR1 and CDR2 are MNHEY and SMNVEV (reference sequence). This CDR3 is built from 17 residues.

The sample holds many counts of this clonotype. The rearrangement links TRBV7-8 to TRBJ2-5; maybe TRBD2 (6 bases). The CDR3 consists of 14 residues. The germline gives CDR1 SGHVS, CDR2 FQNEAQ. Trimming took 6 bases from V and 7 from J, leaving 18 bases between them. This chain's CDR3 is CASSSLSGPGTQYF. The CDR3 bases are TGTGCCAGCAGTTCACTTAGCGGTCCAGGGACCCAGTACTTC.

This clonotype was observed a few times. The chain couples TRBV7-8 to TRBJ2-7; 7 nucleotides line up with TRBD1. Per germline, CDR1 SGHVS and CDR2 FQNEAQ. The ends lost 8 bases at V and 2 bases at J; junction bases unmatched: 9. The CDR3 sequence is 14 residues long. This CDR3 is CASGPRDSPYEQYF. The DNA of the CDR3 is TGTGCCAGCGGCCCCAGGGACAGCCCCTACGAGCAGTACTTC.

The chain uses TRBV9 and TRBJ1-5, with D maybe TRBD1 (6 bases). Per germline, CDR1 SGDLS and CDR2 YYNGEE. The CDR3 has 14 amino acids. V gave up 7 bases and J gave up 4 bases, with 15 bases separating them. CDR3 in amino acids: CASGRGMNNQPQHF. Here the CDR3 DNA reads TGTGCCAGCGGTAGGGGGATGAATAATCAGCCCCAGCATTTT.

A few counts support this clonotype. The CDR3 here is CASSEYREITGELFF. The DNA for the CDR3 is TGTGCCAGTAGCGAGTACAGGGAAATCACCGGGGAGCTGTTTTTT. The V and J genes are TRBV19 and TRBJ2-2; D possibly corresponds to TRBD1 (6 bases). Germline assignment: CDR1 LNHDA and CDR2 SQIVND (reference sequence). The CDR3 covers 15 residues. V shed 6 bases and J shed 4 bases, with 15 bases lying between them. The whole variable domain, filled in from reference TRBV19 and TRBJ2-2, reads DGGITQSPKYLFRKEGQNVTLSCEQNLNHDAMYWYRQDPGQGLRLIYYSQIVNDFQKGDIAEGYSVSREKKESFPLTVTSAQKNPTAFYLCASSEYREITGELFFGEGSRLTVL.

This rearrangement joins TRBV5-6 to TRBJ2-2, with D perhaps matching TRBD2 (6 bases). This CDR3 has 16 residues. The V end lost 2 bases, the J end lost 0 bases, and 11 bases lay between the germline ends. The germline V gene has CDR1 SGHDT and CDR2 YYEEEE. The CDR3 reads CASSLVSGANTGELFF. CDR3 nucleotides: TGTGCCAGCAGCTTAGTCTCGGGAGCGAACACCGGGGAGCTGTTTTTT.

As concerns this clonotype: The junction differs from germline at one of its ends, possibly a read error. This sequence joins TRBV7-3 and TRBJ2-2, with a weak D call TRBD2 (5 bases). CDR1 is SGHTA and CDR2 is FQGTGA in the germline V gene. The CDR3 spans 14 residues. The DNA of the CDR3 is TGTGCCAGCAGCTTTGACTACAACACCGGGGAGCTGCTTTTT. The encoded protein is CASSFDYNTGELLF.

The table lists this clonotype with a few counts. This sequence joins TRBV3-1 and TRBJ2-2, with a weak D call TRBD1 (6 bases). The CDR3 is 18 amino acids. The germline V and J ends were trimmed by 0 bases and 2 bases, with 16 bases remaining between them. In germline, CDR1 is LGHDT, CDR2 YNNKEL (reference sequence). CDR3 in DNA: TGTGCCAGCAGCCAAGATTTAAGCAGGGGCGACAACACCGGGGAGCTGTTTTTT. This codes for CASSQDLSRGDNTGELFF.

In this sample, this clonotype turned up many times. The V and J genes are TRBV6-1 and TRBJ1-1, with D tentatively TRBD1 (5 bases). Germline CDR1 MNHNS, CDR2 SASEGT. This CDR3 spans 17 amino acids. V lost 5 bases, J lost 1 base, and 20 bases lay in between. CDR3 residues: CASSYGGLAGGNTEAFF. CDR3 nucleotides: TGTGCCAGCAGTTACGGGGGATTGGCGGGCGGGAACACTGAAGCTTTCTTT.

This clonotype was observed at least ten times. This sequence joins TRBV20-1 and TRBJ2-1; no reliable D call. V dropped 5 bases and J dropped 6 bases, with 17 bases sitting between them. In germline, CDR1 is DFQATT, CDR2 SNEGSKA (reference sequence). The CDR3 contains 14 residues. This CDR3 is CSALGLQALNEQFF. In DNA form, the CDR3 reads TGCAGTGCTCTTGGCCTTCAGGCCCTCAATGAGCAGTTCTTC.

This chain uses TRBV5-6 with TRBJ2-3; D possibly corresponds to TRBD1 (7 bases). The germline V and J ends were trimmed by 2 bases and 1 base, with 11 bases remaining between them. CDR3 length: 15 amino acids. Per germline, CDR1 SGHDT and CDR2 YYEEEE. CDR3 region: CASSFQGGGTDTQYF. Written as DNA, the CDR3 is TGTGCCAGCAGCTTCCAGGGGGGCGGCACAGATACGCAGTATTTT.

Of note for this clonotype: One end of the junction is discordant with germline, which a read error may explain. The gene calls are TRBV10-2 and TRBJ2-7; 11 bases are a match to TRBD1. Germline loops: CDR1 WSHSY, CDR2 SAAADI. This CDR3 region has 13 residues. CDR3 residues: CASRTGGGYEQYF. The CDR3 DNA is TGTGCCAGCAGGACAGGGGGCGGGTACGAGCAGTACTTC.

A few counts support this clonotype. The chain uses TRBV20-1 and TRBJ2-3; tentative D call: TRBD2 (5 bases). Germline V gene data show CDR1 as DFQATT and CDR2 as SNEGSKA (reference sequence). The V end was cut by 2 bases, the J end by 5 bases, with 20 bases between. The CDR3 length is 16 residues. The CDR3 here is CSARNAETNLGDTQYF. DNA of the CDR3: TGCAGTGCTAGAAATGCAGAGACTAACTTAGGAGATACGCAGTATTTT.

Many counts were recorded for this clonotype. This chain links TRBV28 with TRBJ1-1; D is undetermined. The CDR3 length is 14 residues. Germline CDR1 is MDHEN and CDR2 is SYDVKM. Trimming stripped 9 bases from V and 4 bases from J, with 18 bases between. CDR3 DNA: TGTGCCAGTACTCTACACCCTGTCGCCACTGAAGCTTTCTTT. Protein sequence: CASTLHPVATEAFF.